These 5 T cell receptor beta chains came from one sample sequenced in a study of blood T cell repertoires in COVID-19. Only in-frame clones appear in the TCRdb table, and some are missing; sequencing was by immunoSEQ multiplex PCR. The sample consists of 100,000 to 150,000 clones, over 85% of them appearing once. The material sequenced was peripheral blood. The source is a man aged 60 to 69 with COVID-19, enrolled during active disease.

The rearrangement joins TRBV6-2 or TRBV6-3 to TRBJ2-1, with 14 bases matching TRBD2. V shed 2 bases and J 6 bases; nucleotides not matched to a gene: 0. The CDR3 loop spans 15 amino acids. Germline CDR1 is MNHEY and CDR2 is SVGEGT. CDR3 loop: CASSYGTSGSNEQFF. DNA for the CDR3: TGTGCCAGCAGTTACGGGACTAGCGGGAGCAATGAGCAGTTCTTC.

The chain combines TRBV30 with TRBJ1-1, with a possible D match to TRBD1 (6 bases). Trimming cost V 2 bases and J 0 bases, with 7 bases left between them. Germline lookup yields CDR1 GTSNPN and CDR2 SVGIG (reference sequence). The CDR3 is 13 residues long. CDR3 amino acids: CAWSSGVNTEAFF. As DNA, the CDR3 is TGTGCCTGGAGTTCAGGGGTGAACACTGAAGCTTTCTTT.

The chain is built from TRBV7-3 and TRBJ1-1; TRBD1 might be the D (5 bases). This CDR3 is 13 amino acids long. Germline V lookup: CDR1 SGHTA, CDR2 FQGTGA. Trimming took off 5 bases at V and 5 bases at J, with 12 bases between the two ends. This chain's CDR3 is CASSVKGITEAFF. The CDR3 DNA follows: TGTGCCAGCAGCGTCAAGGGGATAACTGAAGCTTTCTTT.

This clone was recorded once. The CDR3 DNA reads as TGTGCCAGTAGGCCGACAGGGGACAATCAGCCCCAGCATTTT. Its protein is CASRPTGDNQPQHF. The chain employs TRBV19 and TRBJ1-5; 8 nucleotides agree with TRBD1. The CDR3 has 14 amino acids. Losses at the gene ends were 6 bases for V and 3 bases for J; bases not matched to a gene: 4. Germline CDR1 LNHDA, CDR2 SQIVND (reference sequence).

The chain carries TRBV5-1 and TRBJ2-3, with D possibly being TRBD1 (6 bases). Trimming removed 2 bases at V and 3 bases at J, with 13 bases between. The CDR3 spans 15 residues. Germline V gene lookup returns CDR1 SGHRS and CDR2 YFSETQ. The CDR3 DNA follows: TGCGCCAGCAGCTTAGAGGGGGTAATGACAGATACGCAGTATTTT. It is translated as CASSLEGVMTDTQYF.